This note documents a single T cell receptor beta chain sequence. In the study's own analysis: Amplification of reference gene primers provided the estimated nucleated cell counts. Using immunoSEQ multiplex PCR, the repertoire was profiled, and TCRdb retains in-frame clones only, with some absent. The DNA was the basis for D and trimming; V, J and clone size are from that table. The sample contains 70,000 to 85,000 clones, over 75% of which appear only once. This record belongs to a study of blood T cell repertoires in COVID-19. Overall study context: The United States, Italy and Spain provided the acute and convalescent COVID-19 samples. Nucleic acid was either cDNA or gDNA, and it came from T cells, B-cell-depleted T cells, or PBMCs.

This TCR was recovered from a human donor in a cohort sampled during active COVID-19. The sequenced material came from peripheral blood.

The CDR3 DNA reads TGTGCCTGGGGGTTGGGCGAGACCCAGTACTTC. Protein: CAWGLGETQYF. V is TRBV30 and J is TRBJ2-5; D is unresolved. There are 11 residues in the CDR3. The germline V gene has CDR1 GTSNPN and CDR2 SVGIG (reference sequence). The V and J ends lost 5 bases and 5 bases respectively, with 9 bases between them.